The sequence of this T cell receptor beta chain was determined in a study of shared clonotypes between healthy human individuals. The wider study: Three plates were used per donor for CD4 naive, three for CD4 memory, two for CD8 naive and one for CD8 memory.

Some clones are missing from TCRdb's copy, which holds only in-frame ones; the method was immunoSEQ multiplex PCR. Of approximately 620,000 clones listed, roughly 97% are singletons. The CDR3 contains 16 residues. V lost 1 base and J lost 5, with 14 bases in between. Germline CDR1 MGHRA, CDR2 YSYEKL. General study results and limits: Rarefaction revealed incomplete sorted-subset sequencing despite large depth.

Of note for this clone: As yet, its antigen is unknown.

The specimen was naive CD4+ T cells sorted from blood. This sample's subset: CD45RA+ positively selected. The clonotype originates from a woman aged 25 to 39 in good health. The chain is built from TRBV4-1 and TRBJ1-4, with D perhaps matching TRBD1 (6 bases). The CDR3 region has the DNA TGCGCCAGCAGCCAAGTGGGGGGCGGAGAAAATGAAAAACTGTTTTTT. It encodes CASSQVGGGENEKLFF.